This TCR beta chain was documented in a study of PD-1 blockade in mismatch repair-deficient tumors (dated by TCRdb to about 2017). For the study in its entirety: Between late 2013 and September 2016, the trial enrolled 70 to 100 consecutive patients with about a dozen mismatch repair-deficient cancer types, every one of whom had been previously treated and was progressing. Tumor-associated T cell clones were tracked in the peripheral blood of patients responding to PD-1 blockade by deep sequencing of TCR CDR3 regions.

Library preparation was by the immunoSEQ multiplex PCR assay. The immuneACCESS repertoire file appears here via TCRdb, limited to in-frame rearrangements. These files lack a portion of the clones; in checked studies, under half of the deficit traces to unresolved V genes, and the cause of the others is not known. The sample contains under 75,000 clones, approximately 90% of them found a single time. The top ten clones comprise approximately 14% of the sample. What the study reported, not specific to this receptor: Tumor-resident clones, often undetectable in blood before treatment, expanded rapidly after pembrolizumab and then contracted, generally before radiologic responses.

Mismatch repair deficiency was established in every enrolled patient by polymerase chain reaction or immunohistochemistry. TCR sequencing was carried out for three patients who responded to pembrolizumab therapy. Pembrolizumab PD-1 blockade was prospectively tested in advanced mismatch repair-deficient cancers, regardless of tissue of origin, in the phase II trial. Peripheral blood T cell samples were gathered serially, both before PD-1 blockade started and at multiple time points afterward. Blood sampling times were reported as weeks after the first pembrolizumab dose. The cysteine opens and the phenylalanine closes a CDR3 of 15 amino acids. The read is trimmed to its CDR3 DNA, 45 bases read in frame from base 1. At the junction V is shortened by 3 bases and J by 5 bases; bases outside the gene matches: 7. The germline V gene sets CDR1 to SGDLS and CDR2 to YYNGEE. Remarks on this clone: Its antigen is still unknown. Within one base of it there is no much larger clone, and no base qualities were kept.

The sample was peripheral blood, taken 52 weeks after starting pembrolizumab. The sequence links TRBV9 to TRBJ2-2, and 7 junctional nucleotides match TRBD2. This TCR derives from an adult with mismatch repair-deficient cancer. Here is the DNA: TGTGCCAGCAGCGCGAACTCGGGAGGAACCGGGGAGCTGTTTTTT. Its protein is CASSANSGGTGELFF. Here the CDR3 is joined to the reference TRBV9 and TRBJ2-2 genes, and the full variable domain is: DSGVTQTPKHLITATGQRVTLRCSPRSGDLSVYWYQQSLDQGLQFLIQYYNGEERAKGNILERFSAQQFPDLHSELNLSSLELGDSALYFCASSANSGGTGELFFGEGSRLTVL.